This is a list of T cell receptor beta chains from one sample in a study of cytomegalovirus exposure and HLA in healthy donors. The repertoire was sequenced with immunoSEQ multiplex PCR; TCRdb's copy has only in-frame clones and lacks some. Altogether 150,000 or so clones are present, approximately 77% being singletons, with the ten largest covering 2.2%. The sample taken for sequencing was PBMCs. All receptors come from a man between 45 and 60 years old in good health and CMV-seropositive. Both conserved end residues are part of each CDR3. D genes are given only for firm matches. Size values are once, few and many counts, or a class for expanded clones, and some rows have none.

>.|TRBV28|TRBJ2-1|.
TGTGCCAGCAGCCCTTTGAATGAGCAGTTCTTC
CASSPLNEQFF
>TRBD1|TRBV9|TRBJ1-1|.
TGTGCCAGCAGCGTAGTTGGGACAGGGAGAGAAGCTTTCTTT
CASSVVGTGREAFF
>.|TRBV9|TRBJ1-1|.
TGTGCCAGCAGCGTAGGAGTGTCAGGCACTGAAGCTTTCTTT
CASSVGVSGTEAFF
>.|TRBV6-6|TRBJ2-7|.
TGTGCCAGCAGCTCATGGGGCCCGACCTACGAGCAGTACTTC
CASSSWGPTYEQYF
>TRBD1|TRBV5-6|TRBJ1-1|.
TGTGCCAGCAGCTTTTGGGACAGGGTGATCACTGAAGCTTTCTTT
CASSFWDRVITEAFF
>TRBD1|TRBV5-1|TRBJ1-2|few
TGCGCCAGCAGCTTGGGTGGGACAGGTGGAGAGGGCTACACCTTC
CASSLGGTGGEGYTF
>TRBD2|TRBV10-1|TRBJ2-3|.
TGCGCCAGCAGCCCCAGGAGCGGGGGCACAGATACGCAGTATTTT
CASSPRSGGTDTQYF
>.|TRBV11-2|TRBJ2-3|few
TGTGCCAGCAGCTCGACAGATACGCAGTATTTT
CASSSTDTQYF
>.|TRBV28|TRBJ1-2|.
TGTGCCAGCAGTTTTCGGAGTTACTATGGCTACACCTTC
CASSFRSYYGYTF
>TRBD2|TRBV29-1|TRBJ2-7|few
TGCAGCGCTGAGACTAGCGGGGTTTACGAGCAGTACTTC
CSAETSGVYEQYF
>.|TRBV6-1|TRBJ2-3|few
TGTGCCAGCAGTTTAGATTTCTCTAGCACAGATACGCAGTATTTT
CASSLDFSSTDTQYF
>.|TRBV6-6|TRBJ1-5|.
TGTGCCAGCAGTTACCCTAGTGGGTCCGGGGGGCCCCAGCATTTT
CASSYPSGSGGPQHF
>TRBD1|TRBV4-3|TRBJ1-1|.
TGCGCCAGCAGCCAGGGACAGGAGCAGAACACTGAAGCTTTCTTT
CASSQGQEQNTEAFF
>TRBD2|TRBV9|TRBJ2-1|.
TGTGCCAGCCAACTCGGGGGGGCCGGGAATGAGCAGTTCTTC
CASQLGGAGNEQFF
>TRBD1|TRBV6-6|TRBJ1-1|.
TGTGCCAGCAGTCAGTGGACAGGTGGGAACACTGAAGCTTTCTTT
CASSQWTGGNTEAFF
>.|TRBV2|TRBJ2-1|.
TGTGCCAGCAGTGATGTCGGTAGCTCCTACAATGAGCAGTTCTTC
CASSDVGSSYNEQFF
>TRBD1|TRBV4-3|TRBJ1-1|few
TGCGCCAGCAGCCAAGAGAGCGGGACAGGGAAAGCTTTCTTT
CASSQESGTGKAFF
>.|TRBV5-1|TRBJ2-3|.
TGCGCCAGCAGCTTAAGTCCAGGGAGGACAGATACGCAGTATTTT
CASSLSPGRTDTQYF
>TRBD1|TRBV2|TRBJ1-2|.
TGTGCCAGCAGGCCGACAGGGGATGGCTACACCTTC
CASRPTGDGYTF